This T cell receptor (beta chain) comes out of a study of T-cell reconstitution after alpha-beta-depleted transplantation in children (dated by TCRdb to 2016 to 2017). General notes on the study: The study quantitatively tracked T-cell immune reconstitution after TCRalphabeta/CD19-depleted allogeneic hematopoietic cell transplantation in children using TCR repertoire profiling. Study-level results and caveats: In some patients, the high TCRbeta diversity seen at day 60 was put down to recipient T cells and intrathymic progenitors that had survived conditioning. Over subsequent months, a decline in hyperexpanded clone frequencies was noted, and after one year, T-cell counts and TCRbeta diversity were mostly ascribed to newly produced T cells. The apparently early alphabetaT-cell count recovery about two months after transplant was reportedly dependent on only several hundred rapidly expanded clones derived from non-depleted graft cells.

Library preparation was by PCR. Sequencing relied on an Illumina HiSeq 2500. Molecular barcoding was employed in the preparation of TCR libraries, with unique molecular identifiers being used to normalize TCRbeta repertoire quantification. TCRdb trimmed public reads at Q25 via fastp, called clones via MiXCR and kept in-frame beta chains. When rows share a CDR3 protein, they turn into one entry using the most common DNA and genes. This sample comprises hundreds of thousands of distinct CDR3 sequences, under 20% of them detected only once. The top ten clonotypes cover around 4.5% of the sample. The sample's treatment or condition label is to be understood as: allogeneic hematopoietic cell transplantation with graft depleted of TCRalphabeta T cells and CD19 B cells. Transplant recipients were children who received TCRalphabeta/CD19-depleted allogeneic hematopoietic cell grafts. Via the germline V gene, CDR1 is MRHNA and CDR2 SNTAGT. At the junction V is shortened by 5 bases and J by 2 bases, with 11 bases in between. The CDR3 contains 14 residues, cysteine and phenylalanine counted. Just the 42-base CDR3 DNA is kept, in frame starting at base 1.

Regarding this clonotype: Its recognized antigen is unknown. No base-level quality is on record; no much larger clone is a single base apart.

Sequenced here: PBMCs, mostly from graft donor cells, sampled 360 days after TCRalphabeta/CD19-depleted stem cell transplant. Recombination joined TRBV6-4 with TRBJ2-3; a tentative D call is TRBD1 (5 bases match). This sequence was found in a male patient under 18 who had a stem cell transplant for acute lymphoblastic leukemia, so the T cells may come from the graft donor. The sequence in DNA is TGTGCCAGCAGTTGCCCAGGGCACACAGATACGCAGTATTTT. It translates as CASSCPGHTDTQYF.